One sample yielded the 15 T cell receptor beta chains listed below, sequenced in a study of CD8+CD57+ T cells in acquired aplastic anemia. The template used for profiling TCR beta VDJ and CDR3 was genomic DNA. TCRdb processed the reads anew with MiXCR; each CDR3 protein has one entry. The sample includes approximately 80,000 distinct CDR3 sequences, 55% to 75% of them seen just once. Patients picked for sequencing had shown CD8+CD57+ cell expansion detected by flow cytometry. The sequenced sample consisted of sorted CD4+, CD8+, or CD8+CD57+ T cells (not recorded which) from PBMCs. The source of these receptors is a human donor with aplastic anemia.

This clonotype has just a few counts. The chain uses TRBV24-1 and TRBJ2-1; TRBD1 matches at 7 bases. Per the germline V gene, CDR1 is KGHDR and CDR2 is SFDVKD. The CDR3 spans 14 residues. Germline trimming cut 9 bases from V and 0 bases from J; bases unmatched to any gene: 4. CDR3 nucleotide sequence: TGTGCCACCTCGGGACAGCCCTCCTACAATGAGCAGTTCTTC. This codes for CATSGQPSYNEQFF.

The chain combines TRBV20-1 with TRBJ2-1; 9 nucleotides align to TRBD2. The CDR3 totals 12 residues. Trimming removed 6 bases from V and 8 bases from J; junction bases left unmatched: 5. Germline V gives CDR1 DFQATT, CDR2 SNEGSKA (reference sequence). CDR3 region: CSAALAGDEQFF. In DNA, the CDR3 is TGCAGTGCAGCACTAGCGGGTGATGAGCAGTTCTTC.

This clonotype has at least ten counts. This chain connects TRBV20-1 to TRBJ1-1; 7 positions agree with TRBD1. Germline CDR1 DFQATT, CDR2 SNEGSKA (reference sequence). This CDR3 contains 12 residues. With V trimmed by 2 bases and J by 3 bases, 0 bases remained unmatched. CDR3: CSARTGDTEAFF. CDR3 bases: TGCAGTGCTAGAACAGGGGACACTGAAGCTTTCTTT.

This rearrangement joins TRBV2 to TRBJ1-4; TRBD1 might be the D (6 bases). From germline, CDR1 is SNHLY and CDR2 FYNNEI. The CDR3 totals 13 residues. Trimming left V 4 bases short and J 8 bases short, with 11 bases between. This chain's CDR3 is CASSVRGGEKLFF. Written as DNA, the CDR3 is TGTGCCAGCAGTGTCAGGGGTGGGGAAAAACTGTTTTTT.

V usage is TRBV2 and J usage is TRBJ1-5; no definite D call. Trimming left V 5 bases short and J 7 bases short, with 15 bases between. This CDR3 comprises 14 residues. CDR1 is SNHLY, CDR2 FYNNEI, per germline. This CDR3 is CASSKGGFGQPQHF. CDR3 sequence (DNA): TGTGCCAGCAGTAAGGGTGGCTTCGGGCAGCCCCAGCATTTT.

The V gene is TRBV7-2, the J gene TRBJ1-6; D is perhaps TRBD1 (6 bases). Deletions cut 2 bases from V and 6 bases from J, with 8 bases between. The germline V gene encodes CDR1 SGHTA and CDR2 FQGNSA. The CDR3 is 14 residues long. The CDR3 sequence: CASSLTGLNSPLHF. The CDR3 DNA reads as TGTGCCAGCAGCTTAACAGGGCTTAATTCACCCCTCCACTTT.

A few counts support this clonotype. The genes are TRBV13 and TRBJ2-1, with 12 bases that match TRBD2. The CDR3 runs 18 residues. The V gene's germline CDR1 is PRHDT and CDR2 FYEKMQ (reference sequence). Germline trimming cut 4 bases from V and 6 bases from J; bases unmatched to any gene: 13. CDR3: CASSSLRRLAGERNEQFF. The DNA of the CDR3 is TGTGCCAGCAGCTCCTTACGTAGACTAGCGGGAGAACGCAATGAGCAGTTCTTC.

This chain connects TRBV25-1 to TRBJ1-2; D is unclear. V was trimmed by 3 bases and J by 7 bases, leaving 12 bases between them. The germline V gene encodes CDR1 MGHDK and CDR2 SYGVNS. This CDR3 region has 13 residues. In DNA form, the CDR3 reads TGTGCCAGCAGTGACCATGACAAGGGTGGCTACACCTTC. Residues: CASSDHDKGGYTF.

This clonotype was seen only once. The gene calls are TRBV25-1 and TRBJ2-1; the D call may be TRBD1 or TRBD2 (5 bases each). The CDR3 totals 13 residues. Germline V gene sequence: CDR1 MGHDK, CDR2 SYGVNS. CDR3 protein: CASPGANGGEQFF. The CDR3 DNA is TGTGCTTCACCCGGGGCCAATGGCGGTGAGCAGTTCTTC. Full variable domain (outside the CDR3, taken from reference TRBV25-1 and TRBJ2-1): EADIYQTPRYLVIGTGKKITLECSQTMGHDKMYWYQQDPGMELHLIHYSYGVNSTEKGDLSSESTVSRIRTEHFPLTLESARPSHTSQYLCASPGANGGEQFFGPGTRLTVL.

The V call is TRBV25-1, the J call TRBJ1-1; TRBD1 might be the D (5 bases). The length of the CDR3 is 15 residues. Germline V gene sequence: CDR1 MGHDK, CDR2 SYGVNS. Trimming pared 4 bases from V and 0 bases from J, leaving 12 bases between. The DNA for the CDR3 is TGTGCCAGCAGTGGACCAGGGCTCGTGAACACTGAAGCTTTCTTT. This codes for CASSGPGLVNTEAFF. The whole variable domain, remainder taken from reference TRBV25-1 and TRBJ1-1, is EADIYQTPRYLVIGTGKKITLECSQTMGHDKMYWYQQDPGMELHLIHYSYGVNSTEKGDLSSESTVSRIRTEHFPLTLESARPSHTSQYLCASSGPGLVNTEAFFGQGTRLTVV.

The V gene is TRBV19, the J gene TRBJ2-6; D remains ambiguous. The CDR3 consists of 12 residues. Germline V gene sequence: CDR1 LNHDA, CDR2 SQIVND (reference sequence). V lost 6 bases to trimming and J lost 4 bases, with 4 bases between them. CDR3 region: CASRLGANVLTF. The CDR3 DNA sequence: TGTGCCAGTAGATTAGGGGCCAACGTCCTGACTTTC. Based on the CDR3 plus reference TRBV19 and TRBJ2-6, the full variable domain is DGGITQSPKYLFRKEGQNVTLSCEQNLNHDAMYWYRQDPGQGLRLIYYSQIVNDFQKGDIAEGYSVSREKKESFPLTVTSAQKNPTAFYLCASRLGANVLTFGAGSRLTVL.

This clonotype has a handful of counts. The V gene is TRBV24-1, the J gene TRBJ1-1; D not resolved. With 4 bases removed from V and 0 bases from J, the gap between germline ends came to 5 bases. The CDR3 has 13 residues. Germline V lookup: CDR1 KGHDR, CDR2 SFDVKD. CDR3: CATSEGLNTEAFF. CDR3 sequence (DNA): TGTGCCACCAGTGAAGGTTTGAACACTGAAGCTTTCTTT.

The gene calls are TRBV30 and TRBJ2-7; D gene ambiguous. Trimming cost V 4 bases and J 1 base, with 5 bases left between them. The germline CDR1 and CDR2 sequences are GTSNPN and SVGIG (reference sequence). CDR3 length: 11 residues. DNA for the CDR3: TGTGCCTGGATGCGGTCCTACGAGCAGTACTTC. As protein: CAWMRSYEQYF.

The rearrangement links TRBV20-1 to TRBJ2-7; D might be TRBD2 (6 bases). CDR3 size: 15 residues. Per germline, CDR1 DFQATT and CDR2 SNEGSKA (reference sequence). Trimming left V 6 bases short and J 5 bases short, with 23 bases between. CDR3 amino acids: CSAALSSGGGNEQYF. The CDR3 DNA reads TGCAGTGCCGCACTTAGTAGCGGAGGCGGGAACGAGCAGTACTTC.

V gene TRBV2 combines with J gene TRBJ2-1; TRBD2 aligns across 10 bases. CDR3 size: 16 residues. CDR1 SNHLY and CDR2 FYNNEI come from the germline V gene. Trimming removed 6 bases from V and 0 bases from J; junction bases left unmatched: 5. CDR3 residues: CASSTKRGGSYNEQFF. The CDR3 nucleotides are TGTGCCAGCAGCACGAAGCGGGGGGGCTCCTACAATGAGCAGTTCTTC.